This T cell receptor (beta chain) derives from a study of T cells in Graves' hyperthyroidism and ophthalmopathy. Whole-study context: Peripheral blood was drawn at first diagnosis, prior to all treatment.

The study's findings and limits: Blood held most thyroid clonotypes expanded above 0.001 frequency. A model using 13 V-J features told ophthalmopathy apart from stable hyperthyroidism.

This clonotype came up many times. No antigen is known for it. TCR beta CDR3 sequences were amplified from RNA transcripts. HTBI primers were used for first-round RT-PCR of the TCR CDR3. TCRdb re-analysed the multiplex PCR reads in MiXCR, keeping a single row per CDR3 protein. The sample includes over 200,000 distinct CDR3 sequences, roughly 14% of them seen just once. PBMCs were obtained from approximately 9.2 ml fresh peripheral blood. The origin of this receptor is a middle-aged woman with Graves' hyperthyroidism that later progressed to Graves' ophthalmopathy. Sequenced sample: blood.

CDR3: CASSPQGFDEKLFF. The CDR3 bases are TGTGCCAGCAGTCCCCAGGGGTTCGATGAAAAACTGTTTTTT. The chain combines TRBV12-3 or TRBV12-4 with TRBJ1-4, with TRBD1 as a possible D gene (6 bases). V lost 5 bases and J 6 bases, leaving 13 bases between the germline ends. The CDR3 runs to 14 residues.